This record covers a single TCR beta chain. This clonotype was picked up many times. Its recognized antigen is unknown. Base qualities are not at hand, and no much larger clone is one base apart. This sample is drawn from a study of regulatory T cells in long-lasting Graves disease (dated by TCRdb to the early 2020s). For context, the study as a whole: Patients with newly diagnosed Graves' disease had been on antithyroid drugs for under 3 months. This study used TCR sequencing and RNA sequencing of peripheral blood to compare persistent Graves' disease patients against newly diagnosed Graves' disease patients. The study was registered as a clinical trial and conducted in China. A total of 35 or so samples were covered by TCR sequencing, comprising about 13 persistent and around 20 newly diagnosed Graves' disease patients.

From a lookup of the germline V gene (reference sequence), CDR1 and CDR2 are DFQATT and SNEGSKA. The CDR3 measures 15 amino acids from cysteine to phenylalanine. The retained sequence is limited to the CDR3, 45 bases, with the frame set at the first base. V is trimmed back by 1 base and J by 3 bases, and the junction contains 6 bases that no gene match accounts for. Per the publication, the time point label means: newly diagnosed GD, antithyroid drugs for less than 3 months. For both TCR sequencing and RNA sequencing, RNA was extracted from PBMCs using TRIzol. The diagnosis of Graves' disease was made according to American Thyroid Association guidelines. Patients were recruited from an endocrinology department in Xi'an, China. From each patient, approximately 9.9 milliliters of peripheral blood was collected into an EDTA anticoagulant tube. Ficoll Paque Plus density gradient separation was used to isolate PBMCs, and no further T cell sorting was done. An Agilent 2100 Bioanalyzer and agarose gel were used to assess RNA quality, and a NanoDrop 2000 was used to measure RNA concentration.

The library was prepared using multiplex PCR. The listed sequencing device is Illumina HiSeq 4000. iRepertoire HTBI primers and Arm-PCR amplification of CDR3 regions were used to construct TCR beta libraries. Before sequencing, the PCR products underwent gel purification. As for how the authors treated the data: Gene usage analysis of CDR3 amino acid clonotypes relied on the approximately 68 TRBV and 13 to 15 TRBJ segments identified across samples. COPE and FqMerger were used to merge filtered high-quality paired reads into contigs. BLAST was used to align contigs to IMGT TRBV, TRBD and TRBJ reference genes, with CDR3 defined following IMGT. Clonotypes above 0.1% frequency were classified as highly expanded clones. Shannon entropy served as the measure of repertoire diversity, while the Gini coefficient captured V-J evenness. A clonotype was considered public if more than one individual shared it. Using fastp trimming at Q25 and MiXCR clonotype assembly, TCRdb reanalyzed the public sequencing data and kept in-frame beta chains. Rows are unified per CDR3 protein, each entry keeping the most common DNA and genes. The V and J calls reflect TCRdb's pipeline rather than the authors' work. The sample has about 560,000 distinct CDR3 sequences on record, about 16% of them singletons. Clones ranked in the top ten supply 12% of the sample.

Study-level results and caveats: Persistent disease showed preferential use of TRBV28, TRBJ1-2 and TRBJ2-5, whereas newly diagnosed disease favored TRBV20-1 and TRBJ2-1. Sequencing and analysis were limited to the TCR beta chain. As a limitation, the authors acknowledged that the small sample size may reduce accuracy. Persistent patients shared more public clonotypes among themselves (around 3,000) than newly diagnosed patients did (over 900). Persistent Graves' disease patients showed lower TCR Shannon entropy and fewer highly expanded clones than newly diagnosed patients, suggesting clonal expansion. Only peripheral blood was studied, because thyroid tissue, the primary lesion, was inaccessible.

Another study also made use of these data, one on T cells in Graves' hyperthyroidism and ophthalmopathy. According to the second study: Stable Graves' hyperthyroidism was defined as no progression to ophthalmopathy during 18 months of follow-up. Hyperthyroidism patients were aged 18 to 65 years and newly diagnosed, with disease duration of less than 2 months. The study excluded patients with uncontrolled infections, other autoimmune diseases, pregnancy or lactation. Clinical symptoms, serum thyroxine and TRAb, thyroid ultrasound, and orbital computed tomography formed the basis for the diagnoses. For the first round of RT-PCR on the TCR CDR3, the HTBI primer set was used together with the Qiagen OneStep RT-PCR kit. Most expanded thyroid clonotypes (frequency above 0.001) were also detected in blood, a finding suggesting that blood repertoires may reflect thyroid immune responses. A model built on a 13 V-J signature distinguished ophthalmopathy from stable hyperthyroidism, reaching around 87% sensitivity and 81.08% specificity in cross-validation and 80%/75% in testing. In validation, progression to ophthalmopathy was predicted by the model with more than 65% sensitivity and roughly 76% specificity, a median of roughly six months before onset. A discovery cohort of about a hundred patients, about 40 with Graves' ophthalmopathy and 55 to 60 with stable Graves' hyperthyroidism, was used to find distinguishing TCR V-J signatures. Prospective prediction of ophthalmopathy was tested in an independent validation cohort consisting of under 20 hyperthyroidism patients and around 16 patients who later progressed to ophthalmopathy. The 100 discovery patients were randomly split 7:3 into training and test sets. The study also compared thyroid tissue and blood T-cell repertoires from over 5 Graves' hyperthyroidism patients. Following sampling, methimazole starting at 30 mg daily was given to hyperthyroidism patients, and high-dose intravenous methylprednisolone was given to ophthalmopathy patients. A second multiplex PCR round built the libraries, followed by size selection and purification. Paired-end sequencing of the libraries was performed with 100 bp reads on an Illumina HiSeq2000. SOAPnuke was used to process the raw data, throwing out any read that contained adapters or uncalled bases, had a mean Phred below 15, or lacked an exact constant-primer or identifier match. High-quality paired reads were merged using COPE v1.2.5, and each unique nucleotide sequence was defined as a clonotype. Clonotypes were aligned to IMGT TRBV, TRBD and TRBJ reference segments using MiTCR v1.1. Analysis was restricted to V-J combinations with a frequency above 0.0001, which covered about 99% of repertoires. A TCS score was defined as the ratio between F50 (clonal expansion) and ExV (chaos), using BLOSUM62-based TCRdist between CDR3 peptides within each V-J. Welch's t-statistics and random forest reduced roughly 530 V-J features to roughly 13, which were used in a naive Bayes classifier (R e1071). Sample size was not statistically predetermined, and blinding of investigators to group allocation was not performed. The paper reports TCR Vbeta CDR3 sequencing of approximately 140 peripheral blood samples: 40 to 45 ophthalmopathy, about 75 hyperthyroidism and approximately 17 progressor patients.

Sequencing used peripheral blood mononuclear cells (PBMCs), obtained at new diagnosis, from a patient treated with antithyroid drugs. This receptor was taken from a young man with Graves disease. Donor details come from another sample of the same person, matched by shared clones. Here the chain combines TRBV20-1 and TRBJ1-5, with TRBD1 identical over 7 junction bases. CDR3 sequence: CSARATTGTNQPQHF. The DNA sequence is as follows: TGCAGTGCTAGAGCCACGACAGGGACCAATCAGCCCCAGCATTTT.